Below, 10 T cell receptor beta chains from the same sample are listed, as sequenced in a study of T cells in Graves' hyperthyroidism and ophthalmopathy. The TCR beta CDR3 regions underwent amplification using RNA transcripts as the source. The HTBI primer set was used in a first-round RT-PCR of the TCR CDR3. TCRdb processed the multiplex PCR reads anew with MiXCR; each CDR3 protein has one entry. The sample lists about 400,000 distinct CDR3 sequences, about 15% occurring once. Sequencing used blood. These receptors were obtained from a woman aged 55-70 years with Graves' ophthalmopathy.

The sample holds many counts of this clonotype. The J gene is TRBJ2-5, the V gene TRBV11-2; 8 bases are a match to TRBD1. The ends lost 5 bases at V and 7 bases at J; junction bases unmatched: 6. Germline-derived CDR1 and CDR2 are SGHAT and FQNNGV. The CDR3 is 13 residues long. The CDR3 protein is CASSPGQGVTQYF. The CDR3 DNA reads TGTGCCAGCAGCCCCGGACAGGGAGTGACCCAGTACTTC.

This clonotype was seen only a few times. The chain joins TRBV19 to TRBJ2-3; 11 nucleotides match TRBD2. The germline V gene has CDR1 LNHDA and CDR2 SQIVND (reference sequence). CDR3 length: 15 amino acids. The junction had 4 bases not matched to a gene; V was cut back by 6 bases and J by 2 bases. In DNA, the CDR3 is TGTGCCAGTAGCCTTAGCGGGAGGGACACAGATACGCAGTATTTT. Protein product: CASSLSGRDTDTQYF.

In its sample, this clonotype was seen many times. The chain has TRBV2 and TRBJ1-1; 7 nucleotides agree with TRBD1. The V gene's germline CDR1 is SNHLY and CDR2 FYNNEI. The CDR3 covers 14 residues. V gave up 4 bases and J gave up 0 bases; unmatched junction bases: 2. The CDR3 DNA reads TGTGCCAGCAGTGTGGGGACAGTGAACACTGAAGCTTTCTTT. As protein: CASSVGTVNTEAFF.

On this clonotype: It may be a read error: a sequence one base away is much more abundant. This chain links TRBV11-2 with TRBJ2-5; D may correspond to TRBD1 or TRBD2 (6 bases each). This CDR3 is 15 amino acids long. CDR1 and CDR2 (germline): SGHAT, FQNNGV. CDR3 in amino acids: CASGLRGGREETQYF. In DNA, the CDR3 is TGTGCCAGCGGCTTACGTGGGGGGCGGGAAGAGACCCAGTACTTC.

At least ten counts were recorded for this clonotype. CDR3 coding DNA: TGTGCCAGCAGACGGGTCAGGGGGAGCACAGATACGCAGTATTTT. It yields the protein CASRRVRGSTDTQYF. The V gene is TRBV2, the J gene TRBJ2-3; TRBD1 agrees at 7 bases. With V trimmed by 6 bases and J by 0 bases, 6 bases remained unmatched. This CDR3 region has 15 residues. Germline loops: CDR1 SNHLY, CDR2 FYNNEI. The full variable domain, its missing parts supplied by reference TRBV2 and TRBJ2-3, is EPEVTQTPSHQVTQMGQEVILRCVPISNHLYFYWYRQILGQKVEFLVSFYNNEISEKSEIFDDQFSVERPDGSNFTLKIRSTKLEDSAMYFCASRRVRGSTDTQYFGPGTRLTVL.

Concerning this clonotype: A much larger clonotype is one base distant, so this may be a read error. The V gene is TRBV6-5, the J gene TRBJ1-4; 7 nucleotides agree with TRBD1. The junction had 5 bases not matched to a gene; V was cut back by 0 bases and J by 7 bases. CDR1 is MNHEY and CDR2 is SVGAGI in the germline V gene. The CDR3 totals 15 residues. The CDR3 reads CASSYSEQGSEKLFF. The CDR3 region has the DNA TGTGCCAGCAGTTACTCGGAACAGGGGAGTGAAAAACTGTTTTTT.

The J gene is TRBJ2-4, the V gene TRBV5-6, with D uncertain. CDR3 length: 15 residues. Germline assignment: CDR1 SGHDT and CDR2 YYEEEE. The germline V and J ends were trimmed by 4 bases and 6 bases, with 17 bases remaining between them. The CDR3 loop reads CASSHRAMAANIQYF. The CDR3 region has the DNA TGTGCCAGCAGCCACCGCGCGATGGCTGCAAACATTCAGTACTTC.

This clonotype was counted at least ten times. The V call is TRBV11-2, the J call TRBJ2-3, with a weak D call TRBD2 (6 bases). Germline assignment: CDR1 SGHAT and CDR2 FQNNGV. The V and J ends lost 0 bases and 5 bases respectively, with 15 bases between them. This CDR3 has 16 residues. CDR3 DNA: TGTGCCAGCAGCTTAGATTGGGGGAGGAGAGAAGATACGCAGTATTTT. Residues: CASSLDWGRREDTQYF.

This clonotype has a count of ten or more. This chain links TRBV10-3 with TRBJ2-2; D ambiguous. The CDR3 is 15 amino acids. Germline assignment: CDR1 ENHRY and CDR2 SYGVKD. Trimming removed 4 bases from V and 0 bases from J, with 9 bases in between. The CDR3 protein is CAISGVVTNTGELFF. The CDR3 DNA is TGTGCCATCAGTGGGGTAGTTACGAACACCGGGGAGCTGTTTTTT.

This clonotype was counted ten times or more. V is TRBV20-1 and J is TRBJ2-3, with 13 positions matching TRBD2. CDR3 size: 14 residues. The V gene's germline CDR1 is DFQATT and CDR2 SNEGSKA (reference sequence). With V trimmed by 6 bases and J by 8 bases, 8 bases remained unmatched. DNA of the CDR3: TGCAGTGCGCCGGGACTAGCGGGAAAGCTTACGCAGTATTTT. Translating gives CSAPGLAGKLTQYF.